Here is one T cell receptor beta chain with its context. This sample is drawn from a study of T cell changes during pregnancy in multiple sclerosis. There are 13 residues in the CDR3. V gave up 7 bases and J gave up 3 bases; unmatched junction bases: 3. CDR1 is ENHRY and CDR2 is SYGVKD in the germline V gene. Generated by immunoSEQ multiplex PCR, the TCRdb table keeps only in-frame clones and is missing some. The sample holds about 38,000 clones; around nine tenths are singletons and the top ten take 0.3% to 0.45%. This clonotype originated in a female donor in good health, enrolled as a control in a pregnancy study. J is TRBJ1-5 and V is TRBV10-3, with 7 bases that match TRBD1. The input for sequencing was CD4+ T cells from peripheral blood mononuclear cells, taken in the third trimester of pregnancy. Written as DNA, the CDR3 is TGTGCCATCAAGGGACAGACCAATCAGCCCCAGCATTTT. Its protein is CAIKGQTNQPQHF.